Listed below are T cell receptor beta chains from one sample, sequenced in a study of long-term antiretroviral therapy in people with HIV. TCRdb keeps only in-frame clones here, not all; method: immunoSEQ multiplex PCR. The sample has about 20,000 clones, roughly nine tenths seen once; the top ten hold 10% to 13%. The sequencing used unsorted PBMCs, collected 0.5 years after starting antiretroviral therapy. The source of these receptors is a man in his forties with HIV. Each CDR3 is given with its conserved first and last residue. The order of the fields is J gene, clone size, V gene, D gene, CDR3 protein, CDR3 DNA. The D gene is left open where the match is weak. Part of the rows lack a size; the others show once, few, many or a class for expanded clones.

TRBJ2-7	.	TRBV27	.	CASSQPSASLYEQYF	TGTGCCAGCAGCCAACCGAGTGCCTCCCTCTACGAGCAGTACTTC
TRBJ2-7	.	TRBV30	.	CAWRAGTATYEQYF	TGTGCCTGGAGGGCCGGGACTGCCACCTACGAGCAGTACTTC
TRBJ2-5	.	TRBV28	TRBD2	CASRSGSWKTQYF	TGTGCCAGCAGAAGCGGGAGTTGGAAGACCCAGTACTTC
TRBJ2-7	.	TRBV6-1	.	CASSRVTPYEQYF	TGTGCCAGCAGTCGGGTGACCCCCTACGAGCAGTACTTC
TRBJ2-2	.	TRBV19	.	CASSIGGNTGELFF	TGTGCCAGTAGTATAGGAGGGAACACCGGGGAGCTGTTTTTT
TRBJ2-7	.	TRBV2	.	CASIERGLQYF	TGTGCCAGCATAGAAAGAGGATTGCAGTACTTC
TRBJ2-1	few	TRBV9	TRBD1	CASSAQGASYNEQFF	TGTGCCAGCAGCGCACAGGGGGCCTCCTACAATGAGCAGTTCTTC
TRBJ2-7	.	TRBV7-2	.	CASSLVALEVSYEQYF	TGTGCCAGCAGCTTAGTGGCTTTAGAGGTATCCTACGAGCAGTACTTC
TRBJ2-1	.	TRBV11-3	TRBD1	CASSLGGQGYNEQFF	TGTGCCAGCAGCTTAGGGGGACAGGGGTACAATGAGCAGTTCTTC
TRBJ1-2	.	TRBV7-9	TRBD1	CASSFGQVNYGYTF	TGTGCCAGCAGCTTTGGACAGGTGAACTATGGCTACACCTTC
TRBJ2-7	.	TRBV28	TRBD1	CASSRDRVIEQYF	TGTGCCAGCAGCCGGGACAGGGTTATCGAGCAGTACTTC
TRBJ2-7	.	TRBV7-8	TRBD1	CASSLGVRGYEQYF	TGTGCCAGCAGCTTAGGAGTCAGGGGGTACGAGCAGTACTTC
TRBJ1-2	.	TRBV10-2	.	CASSEGQLANYGYTF	TGCGCCAGCAGTGAGGGACAACTAGCTAACTATGGCTACACCTTC
TRBJ2-1	.	TRBV27	.	CASSFIAQGRDNEQFF	TGTGCCAGCAGTTTTATCGCGCAGGGTCGGGACAATGAGCAGTTCTTC
TRBJ2-2	.	TRBV7-9	.	CASSLGSTGELFF	TGTGCCAGCAGCTTAGGTTCGACCGGGGAGCTGTTTTTT
TRBJ1-5	few	TRBV27	.	CASSPRDRSNQPQHF	TGTGCCAGCAGCCCCAGGGACCGTAGCAATCAGCCCCAGCATTTT
TRBJ1-6	.	TRBV11-2	.	CASSSDSPLPHNSPLHF	TGTGCCAGCAGCTCCGACAGTCCTCTCCCTCATAACTCACCCCTCCACTTT
TRBJ2-3	.	TRBV9	.	CASSVGPGSDTQYF	TGTGCCAGCAGCGTAGGTCCGGGATCAGATACGCAGTATTTT
TRBJ2-2	.	TRBV5-4	TRBD2	CASSFFSGGVNTGELFF	TGTGCCAGCAGCTTCTTTAGCGGGGGCGTGAACACCGGGGAGCTGTTTTTT
TRBJ2-7	once	TRBV13	.	CASSHTGFEQYF	TGTGCCAGCAGCCACACAGGGTTCGAGCAGTACTTC
TRBJ1-4	once	TRBV13	.	CASRPYGQSNEKLFF	TGTGCCAGCAGACCCTATGGACAGAGTAATGAAAAACTGTTTTTT
TRBJ2-1	.	TRBV5-1	.	CASSLVRGNYNEQFF	TGCGCCAGCAGCTTGGTAAGGGGGAACTACAATGAGCAGTTCTTC
TRBJ2-5	.	TRBV7-3	.	CASSLFGGQETQYF	TGTGCCAGCAGCTTATTCGGGGGGCAGGAGACCCAGTACTTC
TRBJ1-4	.	TRBV7-2	.	CASSLAFSTNEKLFF	TGTGCCAGCAGCTTAGCTTTTTCAACTAATGAAAAACTGTTTTTT
TRBJ2-7	.	TRBV25-1	.	CASSPLGSGNEQYF	TGTGCCAGCAGCCCCCTCGGGTCCGGGAACGAGCAGTACTTC
TRBJ1-1	.	TRBV2	.	CASSDSSAFF	TGTGCCAGCAGTGACAGCTCAGCTTTCTTT
TRBJ2-6	.	TRBV4-1	.	CASSQDTGIHNVLTF	TGCGCCAGCAGCCAAGATACAGGGATCCACAACGTCCTGACTTTC
TRBJ1-5	.	TRBV6-1	.	CASSPGLNQPQHF	TGTGCCAGCAGCCCCGGGTTAAATCAGCCCCAGCATTTT
TRBJ2-7	.	TRBV6-1	.	CASSQQGYEQYF	TGTGCCAGCAGCCAGCAGGGCTACGAGCAGTACTTC
TRBJ2-2	.	TRBV5-5	TRBD1	CASSLVPGGNTGELFF	TGTGCCAGCAGCTTGGTACCAGGGGGGAACACCGGGGAGCTGTTTTTT
TRBJ2-2	few	TRBV15	TRBD1	CATSEGAGTGELFF	TGTGCCACCAGCGAGGGGGCGGGCACCGGGGAGCTGTTTTTT
TRBJ2-3	.	TRBV7-9	.	CASSPRVSGDTQYF	TGTGCCAGCAGCCCCCGGGTTTCCGGCGATACGCAGTATTTT
TRBJ2-7	.	TRBV5-1	.	CASSLGFSYEQYF	TGCGCCAGCAGCTTGGGGTTTTCCTACGAGCAGTACTTC
TRBJ1-1	.	TRBV12-5	.	CASGLTAPSLGFPF	TGTGCTAGTGGTTTGACGGCACCGTCACTCGGATTTCCATTT
TRBJ2-3	.	TRBV7-9	.	CASSSRTVGGTDTQYF	TGTGCCAGCAGCTCAAGGACAGTCGGGGGCACAGATACGCAGTATTTT
TRBJ2-7	.	TRBV11-2	TRBD1	CASSSTGVVVGEQYF	TGTGCCAGCAGTAGTACAGGGGTGGTCGTAGGCGAGCAGTACTTC